The rows below give T cell receptor beta chains drawn from one sample of a study of blood T cells in healthy people across ages. TCRdb ran MiXCR on the 5' RACE reads and lists one entry per CDR3 protein. The sample shows hundreds of thousands of distinct CDR3 sequences, around 50% of them seen only once. The sequencing sample was made of blood. These receptor sequences come from a man aged 35-49 years in good health. Each CDR3 is given with its conserved first and last residue. The D gene is left open where the match is weak. Rows give clone size only sometimes, using once, few, many, or a class for an expanded clone.

d_call j_call v_call clone_size cdr3_aa cdr3_nt
- TRBJ2-7 TRBV12-3/TRBV12-4 - CASSFLRDSRANEQYF TGTGCCAGCAGTTTTCTCCGGGACTCGCGGGCCAATGAGCAGTACTTC
- TRBJ2-1 TRBV2 few CASSEVRGPEQFF TGTGCCAGCAGTGAAGTTCGGGGTCCTGAGCAGTTCTTC
- TRBJ1-2 TRBV9 once CASSPRPSASNYGYTF TGTGCCAGCAGCCCCCGCCCGAGCGCGTCTAACTATGGCTACACCTTC
TRBD2 TRBJ2-7 TRBV7-9 - CATEGLGDEQYF TGTGCCACGGAGGGACTAGGGGACGAGCAGTACTTC
TRBD1 TRBJ2-7 TRBV15 - CATSSGTGFNEQYF TGTGCCACCAGCAGTGGGACAGGGTTCAACGAGCAGTACTTC
TRBD1 TRBJ2-5 TRBV20-1 - CSASTGGQETQYF TGCAGTGCTTCGACAGGGGGCCAAGAGACCCAGTACTTC
- TRBJ1-2 TRBV7-2 - CASSYPGYDRRFYGYTF TGTGCCAGCAGCTACCCCGGGTACGACAGGAGATTCTATGGCTACACCTTC
TRBD2 TRBJ2-5 TRBV4-2 - CASSPGGLAGVNQETQYF TGTGCCAGCAGCCCCGGAGGACTAGCGGGAGTTAATCAAGAGACCCAGTACTTC
TRBD2 TRBJ2-7 TRBV5-1 - CASSPNSGGSDEQYF TGCGCCAGCAGCCCCAATAGCGGGGGATCCGACGAGCAGTACTTC
- TRBJ2-1 TRBV2 - CAVTDPYNEQFF TGTGCGGTGACAGACCCCTACAATGAGCAGTTCTTC
TRBD1 TRBJ1-6 TRBV14 - CASSQTGTDHSPLHF TGTGCCAGCAGCCAAACCGGGACAGACCATTCACCCCTCCACTTT
TRBD2 TRBJ2-1 TRBV4-1 - CASSHYPTSSNNEQFF TGCGCCAGCAGCCACTACCCGACTAGCTCGAACAATGAGCAGTTCTTC
- TRBJ1-2 TRBV11-2 - CASRPNTGTNYGYTF TGTGCCAGCAGGCCGAATACAGGGACTAACTATGGCTACACCTTC
- TRBJ2-5 TRBV7-2 - CASSLMRRETQYF TGTGCCAGCAGCTTGATGAGGCGGGAGACCCAGTACTTC
- TRBJ2-7 TRBV6-5 - CASSYLGSYEQYF TGTGCCAGCAGTTACCTTGGCTCCTACGAGCAGTACTTC
TRBD2 TRBJ2-1 TRBV29-1 few CSVDQFSGSSSNNEQFF TGCAGCGTTGACCAATTTAGCGGGAGCTCGTCTAACAATGAGCAGTTCTTC
TRBD1 TRBJ2-1 TRBV5-8 - CASSWGTGSYNEQFF TGTGCCAGCAGCTGGGGGACAGGCTCCTACAATGAGCAGTTCTTC
TRBD2 TRBJ2-7 TRBV5-1 - CASSLTTSGETYEQYF TGCGCCAGCAGCTTGACAACTAGCGGGGAGACCTACGAGCAGTACTTC
- TRBJ1-6 TRBV29-1 - CSVLSEYNSPLHF TGCAGCGTTCTGTCTGAATATAATTCACCCCTCCACTTT
TRBD2 TRBJ2-1 TRBV20-1 - CSAPGLAYNEQFF TGCAGTGCTCCGGGACTAGCGTACAATGAGCAGTTCTTC
- TRBJ2-7 TRBV9 - CASSVVGGYNEQYF TGTGCCAGCAGCGTAGTAGGAGGTTACAATGAGCAGTACTTC
TRBD1 TRBJ2-2 TRBV28 - CASTPAWGQGVTGELFF TGTGCCAGCACCCCAGCGTGGGGACAGGGGGTCACCGGGGAGCTGTTTTTT
- TRBJ2-6 TRBV14 few CASSQVQWPGANVLTF TGTGCCAGCAGCCAAGTTCAGTGGCCTGGGGCCAACGTCCTGACTTTC
TRBD2 TRBJ2-3 TRBV7-6 few CASSPSSLAGARDTQYF TGTGCCAGCAGCCCCTCCAGCCTAGCGGGGGCCCGGGATACGCAGTATTTT
- TRBJ2-7 TRBV7-6 few CASSSFGSYEQYF TGTGCCAGCAGCTCTTTCGGCAGCTACGAGCAGTACTTC
TRBD1 TRBJ2-1 TRBV5-1 - CASSWGQGNEQFF TGCGCCAGCAGCTGGGGACAGGGCAATGAGCAGTTCTTC